This TCR beta chain comes out of a study of T-cell memory formation after mild COVID-19. Each CDR3 protein gets one entry after TCRdb re-called the 5' RACE reads with MiXCR. Found here are roughly 250,000 distinct CDR3 sequences, roughly 15% of them singletons; the top ten hold 3.5%. This clonotype appeared many times. This receptor was obtained from a man younger than 35 who had mild COVID-19 (a few samples of this study predate the infection). Cell type and time point are not known. The sequencing input was PBMCs or a T cell subset sorted from them (not recorded which).

For the CDR3, the DNA is TGCGCCAGCAGCTACAGGGGAGAAGGCTACGAGCAGTACTTC. This encodes CASSYRGEGYEQYF. The chain couples TRBV5-1 to TRBJ2-7; 7 nucleotides match TRBD1. J was trimmed by 3 bases and V by 3 bases; bases with no gene match: 6. This CDR3 contains 14 residues. Germline loops: CDR1 SGHRS, CDR2 YFSETQ.